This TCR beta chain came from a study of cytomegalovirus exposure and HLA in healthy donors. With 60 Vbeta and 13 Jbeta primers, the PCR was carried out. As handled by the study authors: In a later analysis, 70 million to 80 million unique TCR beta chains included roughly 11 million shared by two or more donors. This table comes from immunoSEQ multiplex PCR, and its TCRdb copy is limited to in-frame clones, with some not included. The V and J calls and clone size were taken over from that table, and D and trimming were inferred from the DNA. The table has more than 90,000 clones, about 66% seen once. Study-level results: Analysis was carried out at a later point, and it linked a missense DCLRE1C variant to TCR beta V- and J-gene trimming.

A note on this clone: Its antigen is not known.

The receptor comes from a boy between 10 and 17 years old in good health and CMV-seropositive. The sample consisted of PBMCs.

The CDR3 sequence is CASSETTGGVDGYTF. Written as DNA, the CDR3 is TGTGCCAGCAGTGAGACCACAGGGGGCGTCGATGGCTACACCTTC. The chain uses TRBV2 and TRBJ1-2, with TRBD1 identical over 9 bases. Trimming cost V 3 bases and J 6 bases; bases outside gene matches: 8. Germline V gives CDR1 SNHLY, CDR2 FYNNEI. This CDR3 is 15 amino acids long.